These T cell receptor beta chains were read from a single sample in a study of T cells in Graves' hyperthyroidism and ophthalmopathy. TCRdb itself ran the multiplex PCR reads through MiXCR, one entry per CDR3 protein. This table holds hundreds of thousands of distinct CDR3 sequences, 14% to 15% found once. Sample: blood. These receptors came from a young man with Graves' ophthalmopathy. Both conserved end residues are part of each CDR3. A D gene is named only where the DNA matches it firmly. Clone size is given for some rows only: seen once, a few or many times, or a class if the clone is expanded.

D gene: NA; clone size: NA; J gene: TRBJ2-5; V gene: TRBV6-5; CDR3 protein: CASSYEGLNQETQYF; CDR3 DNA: TGTGCCAGCAGTTACGAAGGACTAAACCAAGAGACCCAGTACTTC
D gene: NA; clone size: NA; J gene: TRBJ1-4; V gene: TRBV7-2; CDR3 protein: CASSSDFGAANEKLFF; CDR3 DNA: TGTGCCAGCAGCTCCGACTTCGGGGCGGCTAATGAAAAACTGTTTTTT
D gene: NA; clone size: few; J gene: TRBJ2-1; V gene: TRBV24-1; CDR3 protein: CATSEFNEQFF; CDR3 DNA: TGTGCCACCAGTGAATTCAATGAGCAGTTCTTC
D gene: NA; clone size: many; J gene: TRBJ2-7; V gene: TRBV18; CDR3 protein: CASSPNPDSYEQYF; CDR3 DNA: TGTGCCAGCTCACCGAATCCCGACTCCTACGAGCAGTACTTC
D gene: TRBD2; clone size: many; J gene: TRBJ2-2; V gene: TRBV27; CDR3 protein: CASSSGLEITGELFF; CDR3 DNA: TGTGCCAGCAGTTCGGGACTAGAAATCACCGGGGAGCTGTTTTTT
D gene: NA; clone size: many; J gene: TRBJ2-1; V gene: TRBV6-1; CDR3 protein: CATRGSSYNEQFF; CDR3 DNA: TGTGCCACCCGGGGGAGCTCCTACAATGAGCAGTTCTTC
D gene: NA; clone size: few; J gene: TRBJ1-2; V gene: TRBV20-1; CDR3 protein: CSATAAGYTF; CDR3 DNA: TGCAGTGCCACCGCGGCTGGCTACACCTTC
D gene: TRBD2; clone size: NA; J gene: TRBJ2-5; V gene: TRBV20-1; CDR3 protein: CSASDSPSGETQYF; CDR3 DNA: TGCAGTGCTTCTGACTCCCCTAGCGGGGAGACCCAGTACTTC
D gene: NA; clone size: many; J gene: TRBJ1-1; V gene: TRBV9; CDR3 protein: CASSPWSGTEAFF; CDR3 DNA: TGTGCCAGCAGCCCATGGTCCGGCACTGAAGCTTTCTTT
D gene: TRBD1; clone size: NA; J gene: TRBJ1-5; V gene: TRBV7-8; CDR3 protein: CASSLEGAVSNQPQHF; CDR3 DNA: TGTGCCAGCAGCTTAGAGGGGGCAGTTAGCAATCAGCCCCAGCATTTT
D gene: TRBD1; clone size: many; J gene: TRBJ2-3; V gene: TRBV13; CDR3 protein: CASSSRDREASTDTQYF; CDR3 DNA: TGTGCCAGCAGCTCGCGGGACAGGGAGGCTAGCACAGATACGCAGTATTTT
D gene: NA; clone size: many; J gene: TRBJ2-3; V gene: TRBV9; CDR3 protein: CASTSKPLGDTQYF; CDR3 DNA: TGTGCCAGCACCTCGAAGCCGTTGGGGGATACGCAGTATTTT
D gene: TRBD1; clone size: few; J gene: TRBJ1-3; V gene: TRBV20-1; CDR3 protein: CSALRQGRPGNTIYF; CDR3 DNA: TGCAGTGCTCTCAGACAGGGTCGCCCTGGAAACACCATATATTTT